This T cell receptor beta chain was sequenced for a study of T cells in localized non-small cell lung cancer. Study-wide results and caveats: Adjacent lung held a median roughly 54 of the top 100 tumor clones. Tumor showed lower T cell clonality than uninvolved adjacent lung, where it was highest. Density of T cells in blood, when higher, went with longer overall survival. It remains possible that heterogeneity exists, since only one tumor region was sequenced.

CDR1 SEHNR and CDR2 FQNEAQ come from the germline V gene (reference sequence). The CDR3 runs 12 residues. V lost 1 base and J 5 bases, leaving 4 bases between the germline ends. This clone was detected a few times. The antigen is unknown. TCRdb's table, derived via immunoSEQ multiplex PCR, lists solely in-frame clones and lacks some. The table records about 14,000 clones, 85% to 90% of them present only once. This sequence joins TRBV7-9 and TRBJ2-3, with D unresolved. Sequencing used peripheral blood, obtained before any cancer treatment. This receptor was taken from a woman aged 35 to 69 with stage I lung adenocarcinoma. CDR3 loop: CASSLGVDTQYF. The CDR3 DNA reads TGTGCCAGCAGCTTAGGGGTAGATACGCAGTATTTT.